The 2 T cell receptor beta chains below were found in one sample sequenced in a study of T-cell reconstitution after alpha-beta-depleted transplantation in children. Researchers prepared the TCRbeta library using unique molecular identifiers, the study reports. Each CDR3 protein is one row after TCRdb ran MiXCR on the PCR reads. The profile shows about 980,000 distinct CDR3 sequences, about 26% of them singletons. The source was PBMCs, mostly from graft donor cells, collected 360 days after TCRalphabeta/CD19-depleted stem cell transplant. These TCRs come from a boy under two years old who had a stem cell transplant for SCID, so the T cells may come from the graft donor.

This clonotype was counted a few times. The CDR3 DNA sequence: TGCACCACGCGGGACAGCGGAAACACCATATATTTT. Translation gives CTTRDSGNTIYF. This chain joins TRBV29-1 and TRBJ1-3; TRBD1 matches 7 bases. The CDR3 is 12 residues long. CDR1 SQVTM and CDR2 ANQGSEA come from the germline V gene.

This chain connects TRBV10-3 to TRBJ1-1; perhaps TRBD1 as D (6 bases). The ends were cut back, 8 bases at V and 8 bases at J, with 12 bases in the middle. Looked up from germline, CDR1 is ENHRY and CDR2 is SYGVKD. The CDR3 is made up of 11 amino acids. CDR3 sequence reads: CAIQVGQEAFF. The DNA for the CDR3 is TGTGCCATCCAAGTCGGACAGGAAGCTTTCTTT.